Given below is one T cell receptor (beta chain) in context. The antigen remains undetermined. The data were obtained in a study of response to subunit inactivated influenza vaccine. Study findings and constraints: A suggestion made by the authors is that each seasonal influenza vaccination recruits few new T cells.

This CDR3 is built from 13 residues. The germline V and J ends were trimmed by 2 bases and 4 bases, with 8 bases remaining between them. TCRdb independently ran MiXCR on the RT-PCR reads; one entry per CDR3 protein. The sample lists about 650,000 distinct CDR3 sequences, about 15% occurring once. The receptor was isolated from a man in his forties or fifties who received an inactivated influenza vaccine. This material consisted of PBMCs from blood, taken 11 to 12 days after vaccination. This chain connects TRBV12-3 or TRBV12-4 to TRBJ1-2, with unresolved D. CDR3 sequence: CASSLPELYGYTF. DNA for the CDR3: TGTGCCAGCAGTTTACCAGAGCTCTATGGCTACACCTTC.